What follows are 5 T cell receptor beta chains derived from one specimen sequenced in a study of shared clonotypes between healthy human individuals. Assay used: immunoSEQ multiplex PCR; TCRdb lists only in-frame clones, some missing. This table has some 2,000,000 clones, under 97% appearing once. The sequenced sample was naive CD4+ T cells sorted from blood. Subset meaning: CD45RA+ positively selected. The receptor source for this set is a man between 18 and 35 years old in good health.

The sample holds a few counts of this clone. The chain couples TRBV6-6 to TRBJ2-4; D gene ambiguous. V was pared by 6 bases and J by 4 bases, with 10 bases between. This CDR3 region has 13 residues. Looked up from germline, CDR1 is MNHNY and CDR2 is SVGAGI (reference sequence). CDR3 region: CASRHDTKNIQYF. The CDR3 DNA follows: TGTGCCAGCAGGCACGACACTAAAAACATTCAGTACTTC.

The chain employs TRBV5-4 and TRBJ2-2, with a tentative D call TRBD2 (6 bases). The V gene's germline CDR1 is SGHNT and CDR2 YYREEE (reference sequence). The CDR3 loop spans 16 amino acids. With 0 bases removed from V and 5 bases from J, the gap between germline ends came to 14 bases. CDR3 residues: CASSLVAGTQTGELFF. The DNA for the CDR3 is TGTGCCAGCAGCTTGGTGGCGGGGACCCAAACCGGGGAGCTGTTTTTT.

The rearrangement links TRBV11-3 to TRBJ1-1; D is undetermined. CDR1 is SGHNT and CDR2 is YENEEA in the germline V gene. The CDR3 is 16 amino acids. Trimming removed 0 bases from V and 7 bases from J, with 18 bases in between. CDR3 nucleotides: TGTGCCAGCAGCTTAGATGGGTCAACTAAGCAGGTTGAAGCTTTCTTT. Protein sequence: CASSLDGSTKQVEAFF.

This chain uses TRBV28 with TRBJ2-7; D may be TRBD1 (6 bases). V dropped 1 base and J dropped 6 bases, with 7 bases sitting between them. The CDR3 loop spans 12 amino acids. Germline loops: CDR1 MDHEN, CDR2 SYDVKM. The CDR3 region has the DNA TGTGCCAGCAGTTTATCGACAGGCGAGCAGTACTTC. Its translation is CASSLSTGEQYF.

About this clone itself: At the DNA level, this CDR3 is encoded by other sequences in the same sample as well. The chain has TRBV5-1 and TRBJ1-1; D perhaps matches TRBD1 (6 bases). Looked up from germline, CDR1 is SGHRS and CDR2 is YFSETQ. V was shortened by 0 bases and J by 4 bases, with 10 bases between the two germline ends. The CDR3 loop spans 14 amino acids. CDR3 bases: TGCGCCAGCAGCTTGGCAGGGGCGGCCACTGAAGCTTTCTTT. Translated, it gives CASSLAGAATEAFF.